The 6 T cell receptor beta chains below all came from one sample that was sequenced in a study of shared clonotypes between healthy human individuals (dated by TCRdb to 2020 to 2021). The library was generated by the immunoSEQ multiplex PCR assay. Not all clones reach the TCRdb copy of this immuneACCESS table, which keeps in-frame sequences only. Checked studies attribute under half of the gap to unresolved V genes and leave the rest unexplained. The sample table holds some 2.3 million clones, of which 85% to 95% were seen once. 0.39% of the sample goes to the ten largest clones. The sample taken for sequencing was naive CD4+ T cells from PBMCs. Per the publication, the cell subset or site label means: CD45RA+ positively selected. The receptors were gathered from a man between 18 and 29 years old in good health. Some clones in this sample may be carry-over from other donors' samples.

To note about this clone: The same CDR3 arises from other DNA sequences in this sample as well. J is TRBJ2-5 and V is TRBV28, with TRBD2 identical over 10 bases. The CDR3 is 15 residues long. The trim removed 6 bases at V and 5 bases at J, leaving 9 bases unmatched. In germline, CDR1 is MDHEN, CDR2 SYDVKM. This CDR3 is CASSSAGGRAETQYF. In DNA form, the CDR3 reads TGTGCCAGCAGCTCAGCGGGAGGGCGGGCGGAGACCCAGTACTTC.

This clone appeared once. This sequence joins TRBV4-3 and TRBJ2-5; 7 bases line up with TRBD1. The CDR3 extends over 14 amino acids. V shed 4 bases, J shed 4 bases, and the junction held 6 bases outside the gene matches. The V gene's germline CDR1 is LGHNA and CDR2 YSLEER. CDR3 residues: CASSPRQGGETQYF. The DNA of the CDR3 is TGCGCCAGCAGCCCTCGACAGGGTGGAGAGACCCAGTACTTC.

As concerns this clone: Distinct nucleotide sequences in the sample also encode this CDR3. The chain uses TRBV28 and TRBJ2-7; possible D gene TRBD2, 5 bases. The germline CDR1 and CDR2 sequences are MDHEN and SYDVKM. The CDR3 sequence is 12 residues long. The V end lost 4 bases, the J end lost 4 bases, and 8 bases lay between the germline ends. DNA of the CDR3: TGTGCCAGCAGTTCCCCGGGATACGAGCAGTACTTC. It translates to CASSSPGYEQYF.

This chain connects TRBV7-2 to TRBJ2-1, with a weak D call TRBD2 (5 bases). This CDR3 is built from 12 residues. V was shortened by 5 bases and J by 9 bases, with 11 bases between the two germline ends. Germline V CDR1 and CDR2: SGHTA, FQGNSA. The CDR3 spells CASSAYRGEQFF. CDR3 sequence (DNA): TGTGCCAGCAGCGCTTACCGGGGTGAGCAGTTCTTC.

This chain uses TRBV7-9 with TRBJ2-1; TRBD2 aligns across 8 bases. Per germline, CDR1 SEHNR and CDR2 FQNEAQ (reference sequence). The CDR3 is 17 residues long. Unmatched junction bases numbered 14, after V lost 5 bases and J lost 5 bases. CDR3 bases: TGTGCCAGCAGCCCCGCGCGGGGCGGGAGGTTTCACAATGAGCAGTTCTTC. It yields the protein CASSPARGGRFHNEQFF.

This chain joins TRBV13 and TRBJ1-4; TRBD1 matches at 7 bases. V shed 2 bases, J shed 7 bases, and the junction held 13 bases outside the gene matches. The CDR3 length is 17 residues. Germline V gene sequence: CDR1 PRHDT, CDR2 FYEKMQ (reference sequence). CDR3 sequence: CASSLRGTPGGGEKLFF. The CDR3 coding sequence is TGTGCCAGCAGCTTACGCGGGACCCCAGGGGGGGGTGAAAAACTGTTTTTT.